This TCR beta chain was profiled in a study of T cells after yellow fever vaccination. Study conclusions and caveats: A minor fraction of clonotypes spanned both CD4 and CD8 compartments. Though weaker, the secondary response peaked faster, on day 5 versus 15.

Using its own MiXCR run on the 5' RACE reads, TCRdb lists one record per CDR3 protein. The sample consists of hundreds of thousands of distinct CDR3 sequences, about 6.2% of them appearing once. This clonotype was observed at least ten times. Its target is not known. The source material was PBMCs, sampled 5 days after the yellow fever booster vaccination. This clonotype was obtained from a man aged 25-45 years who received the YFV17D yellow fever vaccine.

CDR3 region: CSASRQSTDTQYF. DNA for the CDR3: TGCAGTGCTAGTAGACAGAGCACAGATACGCAGTATTTT. V is TRBV20-1 and J is TRBJ2-3; a weak D match, TRBD1 (5 bases). The CDR3 contains 13 residues. V lost 3 bases and J 0 bases, leaving 7 bases between the germline ends. In germline, CDR1 is DFQATT, CDR2 SNEGSKA (reference sequence).